Presented here are 7 T cell receptor delta chains from one specimen sequenced in a study of gamma-delta T cells after stem cell transplantation. TCRdb re-called clones from the RT-PCR reads via CATT. The sample includes about 1,200 delta-chain clones, less than 4% of them seen just once. The specimen sequenced was gamma-delta T cells. The receptors stem from a human donor. It is not recorded whose cells these are; they may come from a transplant donor.

V is TRDV2 and J is TRDJ1, with 10 positions matching TRDD3. The length of the CDR3 is 18 residues. Germline trimming cut 0 bases from V and 0 bases from J; bases unmatched to any gene: 9. CDR1 GEAIGNYY and CDR2 EKD come from the germline V gene. CDR3 nucleotides: TGTGCCTGTGACACCGTGGGGGATACACGCAGGTACACCGATAAACTCATCTTT. Translating it yields CACDTVGDTRRYTDKLIF.

This clone was counted only a few times. V usage is TRDV1 and J usage is TRDJ1, with 8 bases aligning to TRDD3. The CDR3 totals 20 residues. Germline-derived CDR1 and CDR2 are TSWWSYY and QGS. With 5 bases clipped from V and 0 bases from J, the junction kept 20 bases outside the gene matches. The chain's CDR3 is CALGSTLRRGIGPYTDKLIF. The DNA of the CDR3 is TGTGCTCTTGGGTCCACCCTACGTCGGGGGATAGGGCCCTACACCGATAAACTCATCTTT.

With regard to this clone: TCRdb's protein for this DNA is that of a much larger clone and differs from the translation at residue 7, likely a read error; the protein shown is the DNA translation. V and J are TRDV2 and TRDJ1, with 12 bases matching TRDD3. This CDR3 region has 18 residues. Trimming at V came to 1 base and at J to 0 bases, leaving 8 bases not matched to a gene. Germline lookup yields CDR1 GEAIGNYY and CDR2 EKD. In DNA, the CDR3 is TGTGCCTGTGACACTCTCCAACTGGGGGATACTGACACCGATAAACTCATCTTT. Translating it yields CACDTLQLGDTDTDKLIF.

This clone came up a few times. A far larger clone is off by one base, so a read error is likely. This CDR3 is also generated by other DNA sequences in the sample. The genes are TRDV2 and TRDJ1, with TRDD3 as a possible D gene (6 bases). The CDR3 has 19 residues. V lost 1 base, J lost 0 bases, and 23 bases lay in between. Germline CDR1 reads GEAIGNYY; CDR2 reads EKD. CDR3 region: CACDTILGAPGRDTDKLIF. As DNA, the CDR3 is TGTGCCTGTGACACGATATTGGGGGCCCCCGGCCGGGACACCGATAAACTCATCTTT.

In its sample, this clone was seen a few times. Other nucleotide sequences in the sample specify the same CDR3. The chain links TRDV2 to TRDJ1; 10 nucleotides match TRDD3. CDR1 is GEAIGNYY and CDR2 is EKD in the germline V gene. CDR3 length: 16 amino acids. Trimming took 4 bases from V and 0 from J; bases not matched to a gene: 7. The CDR3 DNA sequence: TGTGCCTGTGAGTTGTTGGGGGATACCAACACCGATAAACTCATCTTT. Translating gives CACELLGDTNTDKLIF.

This clone is medium-sized in the sample. Only one base separates this from a far larger clonotype, so it likely reflects a read error. The same CDR3 is also encoded by other DNA sequences in this sample. The V call is TRDV2, the J call TRDJ1, with a possible D match to TRDD3 (5 bases). Trimming shortened V by 0 bases and J by 0 bases, and 13 bases separated the two germline ends. Germline CDR1 GEAIGNYY, CDR2 EKD. The CDR3 extends over 16 amino acids. The DNA of the CDR3 is TGTGCCTGTGACACCCTGGGACCCTCGGACACCGATAAACTCATCTTT. Translation gives CACDTLGPSDTDKLIF.

By share, this clone ranks as large. Other DNA sequences within the sample encode an identical CDR3. The V and J genes are TRDV2 and TRDJ1; D perhaps matches TRDD1 (5 bases). Trimming removed 2 bases from V and 4 bases from J, with 13 bases in between. Germline CDR1 GEAIGNYY, CDR2 EKD. CDR3 length: 14 amino acids. CDR3 coding DNA: TGTGCCTGTGACAGAATAGAGGGGCGCGATAAACTCATCTTT. As protein: CACDRIEGRDKLIF.